The T cell receptor (beta chain) described here comes from a study of tumor-infiltrating lymphocytes in primary liver carcinoma. Overall study: The study enrolled male and female patients aged 30 to 69 years.

This clonotype was seen once. At one end, the junction sequence differs from germline, possibly due to a read error. The investigators made TCR beta cDNA from roughly 0.45 ug total RNA, using a constant-region primer. Libraries for TCR beta were built through three nested multiplex PCR rounds, which together made up a slightly modified ARM-PCR procedure. In TCRdb, the multiplex PCR reads were re-called with MiXCR into one record per CDR3 protein. The sample has around 81,000 distinct CDR3 sequences, about two thirds seen once. DNA and RNA were both co-extracted from around 20-30 mg of bulk tissue that had not been sorted. The specimen was liver tumor tissue from sampling region 4. Subset indicated: tumor region T4, right-lateral pole. This receptor was identified in a woman between 55 and 75 years old with primary liver carcinoma and hepatitis B virus infection.

CDR3 sequence (DNA): TGCGCCAGCAACAAGAACCCACAGGGGCAGGGGTACAATGAGCACTTCTTC. Translation gives CASNKNPQGQGYNEHFF. The chain uses TRBV4-1 and TRBJ2-1; 7 nucleotides line up with TRBD1. The germline gives CDR1 MGHRA, CDR2 YSYEKL. The CDR3 covers 17 residues.